This T cell receptor (beta chain) was observed in a study of blood T cell repertoires in COVID-19. Looking at the study overall: Sample material is recorded as cDNA or gDNA derived from T cells, B-cell-depleted T cells, or PBMCs.

In the authors' methods: Nucleated cell number was recorded as an estimate derived from reference gene primer amplification. TCRdb keeps only in-frame clones here, not all; method: immunoSEQ multiplex PCR. The V and J calls and the clone size are those of that table, but D and trimming were determined from the DNA. This table holds around 47,000 clones, 75% to 90% found once. Trimming at V came to 3 bases and at J to 5 bases, leaving 5 bases not matched to a gene. This CDR3 contains 14 residues. Germline CDR1 and CDR2: SGHRS and YFSETQ. The chain combines TRBV5-1 with TRBJ2-1; 7 nucleotides agree with TRBD2. The sample comprised peripheral blood. This receptor was identified in a woman aged 80 or over in a cohort sampled during active or convalescent COVID-19. The CDR3 loop is CASSWGGNDNEQFF. The CDR3 region has the DNA TGCGCCAGCAGCTGGGGGGGTAACGACAATGAGCAGTTCTTC.